This T cell receptor (beta chain) was captured by sequencing in a study of early T cells in non-severe SARS-CoV-2 infection. The wider study: Chains stayed unpaired after sequencing of bulk RNA from unsorted whole blood.

This clonotype was recorded many times. Its matching antigen is unknown. Looked up from germline, CDR1 is SGHAT and CDR2 is FQNNGV. V lost 5 bases and J lost 4, with 17 bases in between. The CDR3 length is 15 residues. Individual cDNA molecules received unique molecular identifiers during library preparation. Via MiXCR, TCRdb re-called the 5' RACE reads, giving one row per CDR3 protein. This sample yields some 36,000 distinct CDR3 sequences, of which 4.5% to 7.5% are seen a single time; under 5.5% belongs to the top ten. Findings and limits, study-wide: Database matching using VDJdb favored anti-spike CD8 responses, with private and CD4 specificities left missing.

Sequenced: whole blood. The clonotype was recovered from an adult who was a healthcare worker with PCR-confirmed SARS-CoV-2 infection or an uninfected control (not recorded which). V and J are TRBV11-2 and TRBJ1-2; D might be TRBD1 (5 bases). CDR3 sequence (DNA): TGTGCCAGCAGCCCCATCCGGGGCCGGCCCTATGGCTACACCTTC. Amino acid sequence: CASSPIRGRPYGYTF.